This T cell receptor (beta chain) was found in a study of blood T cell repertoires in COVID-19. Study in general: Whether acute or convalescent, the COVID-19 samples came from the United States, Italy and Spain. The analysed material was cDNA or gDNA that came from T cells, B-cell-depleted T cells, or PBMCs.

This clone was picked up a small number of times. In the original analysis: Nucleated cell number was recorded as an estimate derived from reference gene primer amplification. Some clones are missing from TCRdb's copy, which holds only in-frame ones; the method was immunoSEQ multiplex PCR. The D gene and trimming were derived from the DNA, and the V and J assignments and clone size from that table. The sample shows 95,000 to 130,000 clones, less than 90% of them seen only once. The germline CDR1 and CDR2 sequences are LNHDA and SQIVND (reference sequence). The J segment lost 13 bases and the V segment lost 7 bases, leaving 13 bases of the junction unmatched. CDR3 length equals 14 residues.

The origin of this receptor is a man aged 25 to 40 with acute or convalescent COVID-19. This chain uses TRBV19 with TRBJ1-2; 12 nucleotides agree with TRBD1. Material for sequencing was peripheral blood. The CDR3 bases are TGTGCCAGTACCCCCTTATTACCGGGACAGGGGGCCACCTTC. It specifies CASTPLLPGQGATF.